These T cell receptor beta chains were read from a single sample in a study of T cell responses to AZD1222 COVID-19 vaccine. Only in-frame clones appear in the TCRdb table, and some are missing; sequencing was by immunoSEQ multiplex PCR. The data contain around 150,000 clones, 80% to 95% of them singletons. Sequences were derived from peripheral blood, sampled 28 days after the second AZD1222 dose. The source is an adult who received the AZD1222 COVID-19 vaccine. CDR3s include the opening cysteine and the closing phenylalanine or tryptophan.

v_call	j_call	cdr3_aa
TRBV19	TRBJ1-2	CASSRGSGDGNYGYTF
TRBV28	TRBJ1-5	CASSTRGGTLTGNQPQHF
TRBV7-8	TRBJ2-3	CAGTSGPTASTDTQYF
TRBV7-3	TRBJ1-1	CASSPQGALNTEAFF
TRBV5-8	TRBJ2-5	CASSPATGRYQETQYF
TRBV9	TRBJ1-1	CASSVRGAGNTEAFF
TRBV5-4	TRBJ2-7	CASSDRYEQYF
TRBV6-2/TRBV6-3	TRBJ2-7	CASSSRGLEQYF
TRBV19	TRBJ2-5	CASSRGLAGAQETQYF
TRBV3-1/TRBV3-2	TRBJ2-2	CAGGNLNTGELFF